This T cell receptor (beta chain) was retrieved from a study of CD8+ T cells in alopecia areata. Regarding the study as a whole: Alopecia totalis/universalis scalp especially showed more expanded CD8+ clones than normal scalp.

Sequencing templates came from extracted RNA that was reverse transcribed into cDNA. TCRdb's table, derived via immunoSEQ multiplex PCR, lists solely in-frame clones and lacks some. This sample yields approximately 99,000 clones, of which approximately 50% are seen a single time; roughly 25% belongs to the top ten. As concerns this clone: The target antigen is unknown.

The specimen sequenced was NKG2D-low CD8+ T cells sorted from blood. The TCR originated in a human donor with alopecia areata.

CDR3 DNA sequence: TGCAGCGGGGAAGGGGTGGAGAACACTGAAGCTTTCTTT. Its protein is CSGEGVENTEAFF. The rearrangement joins TRBV29-1 to TRBJ1-1, with a weak D call TRBD1 (5 bases). Trimming pared 7 bases from V and 1 base from J, leaving 13 bases between. This CDR3 spans 13 amino acids. The germline CDR1 and CDR2 sequences are SQVTM and ANQGSEA.